The clone carrying this T cell receptor beta chain was counted at least ten times. Antigen: not known. This sample was taken from a study of neurological immune-mediated disorders. Study-level findings and limits: Private repertoires in all groups were suggested by the absence of shared CDR3 amino acid sequences among expanded clones across subjects. Association with the multiple sclerosis repertoire cluster was not found for any clinical or MRI feature.

The unsorted libraries had their origin in 2 million PBMCs stored at -80 C. As for the cDNA, it was generated by 5'RACE with 10-nucleotide random UMIs. TCRdb re-called the 5' RACE reads with MiXCR, one entry per CDR3 protein. Counted here are about 46,000 distinct CDR3 sequences, just over 3% occurring once; the ten biggest clones make up roughly 15%. In germline, CDR1 is ENHRY, CDR2 SYGVKD. The CDR3 runs to 15 residues. J was trimmed by 5 bases and V by 8 bases; bases with no gene match: 14. The TCR sequence derives from a woman in her forties or fifties with multiple sclerosis. The V call is TRBV10-3, the J call TRBJ2-5; 7 bases map to TRBD1. Material for sequencing was PBMCs. CDR3 nucleotides: TGTGCCATCCGCAGACAGGGTGGTACGGGGGAGACCCAGTACTTC. It codes for CAIRRQGGTGETQYF.